The present T cell receptor (beta chain) was sequenced within a study of T cell changes during pregnancy in multiple sclerosis. Sequencing was performed with immunoSEQ multiplex PCR; in TCRdb, only in-frame clones are kept and a portion is missing. The sample has roughly 67,000 clones; about nine tenths are singletons. Trimming stripped 3 bases from V and 8 bases from J, with 17 bases between. Germline assignment: CDR1 GTSNPN and CDR2 SVGIG (reference sequence). CDR3 length: 14 amino acids. The chain uses TRBV30 and TRBJ1-3; no clear D gene. The clonotype comes from a female donor with multiple sclerosis, enrolled in a pregnancy study. Sequencing used peripheral blood, obtained in the second trimester of pregnancy. CDR3 in DNA: TGTGCCTGGAGCGCGACCGTAGCTGGCGACACCATATATTTT. Encoded protein: CAWSATVAGDTIYF. Using reference TRBV30 and TRBJ1-3 for the parts outside the CDR3, the full variable domain is SQTIHQWPATLVQPVGSPLSLECTVEGTSNPNLYWYRQAAGRGLQLLFYSVGIGQISSEVPQNLSASRPQDRQFILSSKKLLLSDSGFYLCAWSATVAGDTIYFGEGSWLTVV.